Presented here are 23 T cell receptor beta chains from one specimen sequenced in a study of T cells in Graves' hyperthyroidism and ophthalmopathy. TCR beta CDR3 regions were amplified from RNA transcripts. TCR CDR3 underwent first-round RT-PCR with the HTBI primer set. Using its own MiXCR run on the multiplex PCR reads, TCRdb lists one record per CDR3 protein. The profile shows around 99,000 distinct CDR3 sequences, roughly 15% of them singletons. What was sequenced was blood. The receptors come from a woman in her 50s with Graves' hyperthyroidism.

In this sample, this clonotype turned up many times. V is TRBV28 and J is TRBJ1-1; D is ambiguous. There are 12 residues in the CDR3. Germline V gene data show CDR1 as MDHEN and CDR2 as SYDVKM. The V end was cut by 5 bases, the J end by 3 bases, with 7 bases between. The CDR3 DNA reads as TGTGCCAGCAGTCGCGGGTACACTGAAGCTTTCTTT. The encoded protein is CASSRGYTEAFF. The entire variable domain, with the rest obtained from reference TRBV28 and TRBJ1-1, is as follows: DVKVTQSSRYLVKRTGEKVFLECVQDMDHENMFWYRQDPGLGLRLIYFSYDVKMKEKGDIPEGYSVSREKKERFSLILESASTNQTSMYLCASSRGYTEAFFGQGTRLTVV.

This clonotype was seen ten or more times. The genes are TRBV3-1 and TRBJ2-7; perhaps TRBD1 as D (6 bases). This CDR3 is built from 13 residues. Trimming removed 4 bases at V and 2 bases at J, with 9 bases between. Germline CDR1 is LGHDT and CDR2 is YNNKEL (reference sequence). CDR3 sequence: CASSRQVTYEQYF. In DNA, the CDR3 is TGTGCCAGCAGCCGACAGGTGACCTACGAGCAGTACTTC.

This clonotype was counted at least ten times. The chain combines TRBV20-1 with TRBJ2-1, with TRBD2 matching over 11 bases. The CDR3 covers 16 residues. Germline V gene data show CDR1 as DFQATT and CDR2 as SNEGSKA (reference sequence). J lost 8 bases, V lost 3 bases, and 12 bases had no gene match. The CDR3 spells CSASLGTSGLGDEQFF. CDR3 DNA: TGCAGTGCTAGTTTGGGGACTAGCGGTTTGGGGGATGAGCAGTTCTTC.

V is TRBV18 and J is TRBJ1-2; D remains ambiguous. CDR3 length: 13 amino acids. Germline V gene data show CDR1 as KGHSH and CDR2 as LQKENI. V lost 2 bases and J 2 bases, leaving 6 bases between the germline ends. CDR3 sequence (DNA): TGTGCCAGCTCACCAGAGAGAAACTATGGCTACACCTTC. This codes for CASSPERNYGYTF.

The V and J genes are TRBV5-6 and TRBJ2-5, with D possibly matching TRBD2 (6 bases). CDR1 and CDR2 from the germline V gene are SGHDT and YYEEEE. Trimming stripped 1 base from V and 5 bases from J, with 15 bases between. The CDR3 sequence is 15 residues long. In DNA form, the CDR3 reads TGTGCCAGCAGCTTGAGACGGCTAGGAGGGGAGACCCAGTACTTC. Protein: CASSLRRLGGETQYF.

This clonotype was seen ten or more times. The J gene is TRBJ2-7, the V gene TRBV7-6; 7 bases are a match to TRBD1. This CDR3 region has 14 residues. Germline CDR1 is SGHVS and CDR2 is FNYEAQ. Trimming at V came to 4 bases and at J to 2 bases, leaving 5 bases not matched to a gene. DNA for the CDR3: TGTGCCAGCAGCTCCACAGGGGTCGCCTACGAGCAGTACTTC. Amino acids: CASSSTGVAYEQYF.

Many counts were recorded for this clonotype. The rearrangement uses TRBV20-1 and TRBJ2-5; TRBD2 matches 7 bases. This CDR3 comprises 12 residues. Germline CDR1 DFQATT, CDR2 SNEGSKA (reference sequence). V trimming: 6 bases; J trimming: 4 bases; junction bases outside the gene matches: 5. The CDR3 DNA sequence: TGCAGTGCCAATGGCGGGAGAGAGACCCAGTACTTC. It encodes CSANGGRETQYF.

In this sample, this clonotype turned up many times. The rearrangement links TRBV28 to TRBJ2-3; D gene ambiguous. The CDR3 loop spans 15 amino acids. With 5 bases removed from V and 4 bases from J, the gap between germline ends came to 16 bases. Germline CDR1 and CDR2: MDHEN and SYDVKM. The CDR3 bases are TGTGCCAGCAGTCCTATCAGGAGTCGGGCAGATACGCAGTATTTT. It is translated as CASSPIRSRADTQYF.

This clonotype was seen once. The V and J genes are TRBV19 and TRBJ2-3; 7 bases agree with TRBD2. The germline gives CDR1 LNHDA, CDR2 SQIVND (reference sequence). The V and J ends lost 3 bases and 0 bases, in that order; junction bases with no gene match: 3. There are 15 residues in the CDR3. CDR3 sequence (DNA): TGTGCCAGTAGTATGAGGCGGGGGAGCACAGATACGCAGTATTTT. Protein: CASSMRRGSTDTQYF.

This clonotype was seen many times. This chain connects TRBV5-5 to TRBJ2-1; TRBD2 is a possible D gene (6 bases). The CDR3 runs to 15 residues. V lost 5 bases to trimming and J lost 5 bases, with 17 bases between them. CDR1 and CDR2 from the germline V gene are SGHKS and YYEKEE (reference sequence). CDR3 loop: CASRSSGTSNNEQFF. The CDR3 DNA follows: TGTGCCAGCAGATCCTCCGGGACTTCAAACAATGAGCAGTTCTTC.

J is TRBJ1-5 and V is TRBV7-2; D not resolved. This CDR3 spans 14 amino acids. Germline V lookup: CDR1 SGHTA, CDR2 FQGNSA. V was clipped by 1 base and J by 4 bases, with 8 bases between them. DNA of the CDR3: TGTGCCAGCAGCTTAGAGGGTTCTAATCAGCCCCAGCATTTT. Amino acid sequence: CASSLEGSNQPQHF.

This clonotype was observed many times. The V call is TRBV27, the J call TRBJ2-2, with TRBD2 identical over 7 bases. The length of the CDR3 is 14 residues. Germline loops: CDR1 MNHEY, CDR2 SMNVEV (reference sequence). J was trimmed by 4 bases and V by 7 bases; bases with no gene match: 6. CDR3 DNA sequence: TGTGCCAGCACGGGCGGGAGAAGCACCGGGGAGCTGTTTTTT. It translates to CASTGGRSTGELFF.

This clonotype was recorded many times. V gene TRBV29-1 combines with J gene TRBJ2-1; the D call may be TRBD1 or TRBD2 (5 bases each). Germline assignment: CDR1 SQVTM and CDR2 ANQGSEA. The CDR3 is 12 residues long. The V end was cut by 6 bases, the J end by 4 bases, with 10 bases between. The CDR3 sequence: CSVGTQYNEQFF. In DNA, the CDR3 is TGCAGCGTAGGGACGCAATACAATGAGCAGTTCTTC.

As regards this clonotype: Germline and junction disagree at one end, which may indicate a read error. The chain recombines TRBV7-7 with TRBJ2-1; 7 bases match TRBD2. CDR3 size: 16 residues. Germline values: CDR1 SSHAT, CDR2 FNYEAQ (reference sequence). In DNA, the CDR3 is TGTGCTAGCAGCTTAGGTGCTGCTAGCGGTAACAATGAGCAGTTCTTC. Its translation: CASSLGAASGNNEQFF.

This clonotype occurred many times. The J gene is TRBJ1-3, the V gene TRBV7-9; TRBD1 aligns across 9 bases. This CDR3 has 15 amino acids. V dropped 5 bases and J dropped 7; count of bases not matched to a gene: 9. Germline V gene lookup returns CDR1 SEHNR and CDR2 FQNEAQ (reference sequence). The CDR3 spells CASSPGTGKKNTIYF. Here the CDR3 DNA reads TGTGCCAGCAGCCCCGGGACAGGGAAGAAGAACACCATATATTTT. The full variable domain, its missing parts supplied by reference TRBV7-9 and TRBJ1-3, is DTGVSQNPRHKITKRGQNVTFRCDPISEHNRLYWYRQTLGQGPEFLTYFQNEAQLEKSRLLSDRFSAERPKGSFSTLEIQRTEQGDSAMYLCASSPGTGKKNTIYFGEGSWLTVV.

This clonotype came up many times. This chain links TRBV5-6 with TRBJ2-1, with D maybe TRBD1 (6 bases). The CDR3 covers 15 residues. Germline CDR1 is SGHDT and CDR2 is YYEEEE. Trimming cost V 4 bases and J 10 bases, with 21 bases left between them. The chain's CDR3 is CASSPTGWGIGEQFF. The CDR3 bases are TGTGCCAGCAGCCCGACAGGATGGGGCATCGGCGAGCAGTTCTTC.

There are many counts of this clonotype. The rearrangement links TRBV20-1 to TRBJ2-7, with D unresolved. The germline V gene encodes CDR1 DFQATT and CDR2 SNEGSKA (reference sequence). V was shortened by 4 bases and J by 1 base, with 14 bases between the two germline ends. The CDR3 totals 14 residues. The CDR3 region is CSANPRVGSYEQYF. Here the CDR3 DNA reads TGCAGTGCTAATCCCCGCGTCGGGTCCTACGAGCAGTACTTC.

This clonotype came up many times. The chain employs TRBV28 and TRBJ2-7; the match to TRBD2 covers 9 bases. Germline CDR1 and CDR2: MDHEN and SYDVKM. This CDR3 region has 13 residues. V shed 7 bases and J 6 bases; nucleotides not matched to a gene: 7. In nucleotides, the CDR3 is TGTGCCAGCAAGGTTAGCGGGAGTTCCGAGCAGTACTTC. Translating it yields CASKVSGSSEQYF.

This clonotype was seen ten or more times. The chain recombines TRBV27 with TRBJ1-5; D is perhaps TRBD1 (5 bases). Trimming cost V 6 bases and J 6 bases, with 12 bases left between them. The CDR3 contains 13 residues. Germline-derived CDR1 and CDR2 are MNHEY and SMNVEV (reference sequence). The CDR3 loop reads CASSNGGIQPQHF. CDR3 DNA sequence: TGTGCCAGCAGCAACGGGGGGATTCAGCCCCAGCATTTT.

The CDR3 sequence is CASTTHGGYNEQFF. CDR3 bases: TGTGCCAGCACCACACATGGCGGTTACAATGAGCAGTTCTTC. V and J are TRBV6-1 and TRBJ2-1, with D hard to call. The CDR3 covers 14 residues. CDR1 MNHNS and CDR2 SASEGT come from the germline V gene. V lost 7 bases and J 4 bases, leaving 14 bases between the germline ends.

The CDR3, as DNA: TGTGCCAGCAGTTTTGGGCCCAGGGGCGGGGGTTCACCCCTCCACTTT. Its protein product is CASSFGPRGGGSPLHF. The chain carries TRBV28 and TRBJ1-6; D might be TRBD1 (6 bases). Germline CDR1 is MDHEN and CDR2 is SYDVKM. This CDR3 has 16 residues. Deletions cut 3 bases from V and 9 bases from J, with 18 bases between.

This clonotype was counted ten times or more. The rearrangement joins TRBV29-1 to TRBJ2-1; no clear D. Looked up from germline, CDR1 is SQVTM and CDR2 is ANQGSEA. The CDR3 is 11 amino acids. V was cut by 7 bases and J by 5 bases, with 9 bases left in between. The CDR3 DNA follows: TGCAGCGCCGAGGAGCACAATGAGCAGTTCTTC. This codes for CSAEEHNEQFF.

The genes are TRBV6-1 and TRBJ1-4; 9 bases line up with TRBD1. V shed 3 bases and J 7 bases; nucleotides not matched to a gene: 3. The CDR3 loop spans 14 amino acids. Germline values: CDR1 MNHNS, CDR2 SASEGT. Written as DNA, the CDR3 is TGTGCCAGCAGTGAGGGGACAGGGAGTGAAAAACTGTTTTTT. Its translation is CASSEGTGSEKLFF.